The source of this TCR beta chain is a study of T cells in Graves' hyperthyroidism and ophthalmopathy. Study context: Peripheral blood was drawn at first diagnosis, prior to all treatment.

Patients with uncontrolled infections, other autoimmune diseases, pregnancy or lactation were excluded. The diagnostic basis comprised clinical symptoms, serum thyroxine and TRAb, thyroid ultrasound and orbital computed tomography. Concerning this clonotype itself: Its antigen is unknown.

General observations from the study: A 13 V-J signature model discriminated ophthalmopathy versus stable hyperthyroidism.

TCR beta CDR3 regions were amplified from RNA transcripts. HTBI primers were used for first-round RT-PCR of the TCR CDR3. One entry per CDR3 protein results from TCRdb running MiXCR on the multiplex PCR reads. The sample shows more than 500,000 distinct CDR3 sequences, about 16% of them seen only once. Per germline, CDR1 LGHDT and CDR2 YNNKEL (reference sequence). V gave up 0 bases and J gave up 1 base, with 15 bases separating them. The CDR3 is made up of 18 amino acids. The source of this sequence is a woman aged 25 to 39 with Graves' ophthalmopathy. The material sequenced was blood. The genes are TRBV3-1 and TRBJ2-2, with D perhaps matching TRBD2 (7 bases). CDR3 in amino acids: CASSQEEGGTLNTGELFF. For the CDR3, the DNA is TGTGCCAGCAGCCAAGAAGAGGGGGGGACTCTGAACACCGGGGAGCTGTTTTTT.